This is a list of T cell receptor beta chains from one sample in a study of T cell changes during pregnancy in multiple sclerosis. The data were produced by immunoSEQ multiplex PCR, yet TCRdb's version contains in-frame clones alone and is incomplete. The profile shows about 80,000 clones, around 93% of them singletons. The specimen was peripheral blood, collected in the third trimester of pregnancy. These receptors all come from a female donor with multiple sclerosis, enrolled in a pregnancy study. The CDR3 runs from the conserved cysteine through the conserved F or W. D genes are given only for firm matches. Clone size, where shown, is once, few, many, or a class for clones that have expanded.

once NA TRBJ2-7 TRBV4-2 CASSQDRGGDYEQYF TGTGCCAGCAGCCAAGATAGGGGGGGGGACTACGAGCAGTACTTC
NA TRBD1 TRBJ2-2 TRBV6-1 CASSAGDSTGELFF TGTGCCAGCAGTGCCGGGGACAGCACCGGGGAGCTGTTTTTT
NA NA TRBJ1-1 TRBV29-1 CSVGLTENTEAFF TGCAGCGTGGGTCTGACAGAGAACACTGAAGCTTTCTTT
NA TRBD1 TRBJ2-1 TRBV10-3 CAISGGQPNWGSYNEQFF TGTGCCATCAGTGGGGGACAGCCTAATTGGGGCTCCTACAATGAGCAGTTCTTC
NA NA TRBJ1-1 TRBV25-1 CASSGLEAFF TGTGCCAGCAGTGGGCTTGAAGCTTTCTTT
NA NA TRBJ1-2 TRBV6-1 CASSSTANYGYTF TGTGCCAGCAGTTCGACAGCTAACTATGGCTACACCTTC
NA NA TRBJ1-1 TRBV9 CASSVVGVAGEAFF TGTGCCAGCAGCGTAGTGGGTGTTGCGGGTGAAGCTTTCTTT
NA NA TRBJ1-2 TRBV19 CATTGGESYGYTF TGTGCCACTACAGGTGGCGAAAGCTATGGCTACACCTTC
NA TRBD2 TRBJ2-1 TRBV7-3 CASSLNAAGGRYREQFF TGTGCCAGCAGCTTAAACGCCGCGGGGGGACGTTACAGGGAGCAGTTCTTC
NA TRBD2 TRBJ2-7 TRBV9 CASSVAPTSGGFEQYF TGTGCCAGCAGCGTAGCTCCTACTAGCGGGGGATTCGAGCAGTACTTC
NA NA TRBJ1-4 TRBV6-9 CASSLNRTTNEKLFF TGTGCCAGCAGTTTAAACAGGACAACTAATGAAAAACTGTTTTTT
NA TRBD1 TRBJ1-1 TRBV27 CASSFDRGQMNTEAFF TGTGCCAGCAGTTTCGACAGGGGGCAAATGAACACTGAAGCTTTCTTT
NA NA TRBJ2-2 TRBV29-1 CSVGEPGTGELFF TGCAGCGTTGGAGAGCCGGGGACCGGGGAGCTGTTTTTT
NA TRBD2 TRBJ2-5 TRBV5-1 CASSPISGGARETQYF TGCGCCAGCAGCCCAATTAGCGGGGGGGCCCGAGAGACCCAGTACTTC
NA NA TRBJ2-3 TRBV11-1 CASSLRSSADTQYF TGTGCCAGCAGCTTAAGAAGCAGCGCAGATACGCAGTATTTT
NA TRBD1 TRBJ1-5 TRBV16 CASSPTPGGGDQPQHF TGTGCCAGCAGCCCCACACCTGGAGGGGGCGATCAGCCCCAGCATTTT
once NA TRBJ2-5 TRBV2 CASSVGVAETQYF TGTGCCAGCAGTGTCGGGGTGGCAGAGACCCAGTACTTC
NA TRBD2 TRBJ2-4 TRBV2 CASSGGGNIQYF TGTGCCAGCAGTGGCGGGGGGAACATTCAGTACTTC
NA TRBD1 TRBJ2-3 TRBV13 CASRRGQAITDTQYF TGTGCCAGCAGACGGGGACAGGCGATCACAGATACGCAGTATTTT
NA NA TRBJ2-1 TRBV5-1 CASSRDSSYNEQFF TGCGCCAGCAGCCGGGATAGCTCCTACAATGAGCAGTTCTTC
NA NA TRBJ2-1 TRBV6-5 CASSYSQMSSYNEQFF TGTGCCAGCAGTTACTCACAGATGTCCTCCTACAATGAGCAGTTCTTC
NA TRBD1 TRBJ1-3 TRBV7-3 CASSLSPSPGQGTITIYF TGTGCCAGCAGCTTAAGCCCCAGTCCGGGACAGGGAACAATCACCATATATTTT
NA NA TRBJ1-5 TRBV6-6 CASSYRQGNQPQHF TGTGCCAGCAGTTATAGGCAGGGAAATCAGCCCCAGCATTTT
NA NA TRBJ1-1 TRBV6-5 CASSLPGTPNTEAFF TGTGCCAGCAGTCTTCCCGGGACACCGAACACTGAAGCTTTCTTT
NA TRBD2 TRBJ2-1 TRBV12-5 CASDRGGSYNEQFF TGTGCTAGTGATCGGGGGGGCTCCTACAATGAGCAGTTCTTC
once NA TRBJ2-5 TRBV4-1 CASSQGRTQETQYF TGCGCCAGCAGCCAGGGGAGGACTCAAGAGACCCAGTACTTC
NA TRBD1 TRBJ1-5 TRBV27 CASSSKGQAYSNQPQHF TGTGCCAGCAGTTCTAAAGGACAGGCCTATAGCAATCAGCCCCAGCATTTT